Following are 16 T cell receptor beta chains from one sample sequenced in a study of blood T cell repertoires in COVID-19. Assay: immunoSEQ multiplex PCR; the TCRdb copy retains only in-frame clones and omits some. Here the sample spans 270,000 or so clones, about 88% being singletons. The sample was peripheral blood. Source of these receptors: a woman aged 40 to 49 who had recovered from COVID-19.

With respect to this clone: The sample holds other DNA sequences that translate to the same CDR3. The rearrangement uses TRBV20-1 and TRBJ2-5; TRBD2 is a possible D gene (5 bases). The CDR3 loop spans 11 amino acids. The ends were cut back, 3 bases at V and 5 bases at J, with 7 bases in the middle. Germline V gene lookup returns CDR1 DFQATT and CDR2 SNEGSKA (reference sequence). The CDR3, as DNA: TGCAGTGCTAGGGCGGGTGAGACCCAGTACTTC. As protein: CSARAGETQYF.

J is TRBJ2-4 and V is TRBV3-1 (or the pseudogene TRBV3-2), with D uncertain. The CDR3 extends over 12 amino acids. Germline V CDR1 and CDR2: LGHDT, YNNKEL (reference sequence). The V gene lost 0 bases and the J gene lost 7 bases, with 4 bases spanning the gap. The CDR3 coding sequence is TGTGCCAGCAGCCAAGATAGCAACATTCAGTACTTC. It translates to CASSQDSNIQYF.

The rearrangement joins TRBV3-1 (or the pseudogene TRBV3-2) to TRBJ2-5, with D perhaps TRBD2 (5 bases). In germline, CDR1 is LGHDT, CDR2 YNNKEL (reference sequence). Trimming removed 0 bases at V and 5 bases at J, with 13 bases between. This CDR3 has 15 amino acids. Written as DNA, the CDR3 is TGTGCCAGCAGCCAAGATGGGGAGCACTGGGAGACCCAGTACTTC. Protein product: CASSQDGEHWETQYF.

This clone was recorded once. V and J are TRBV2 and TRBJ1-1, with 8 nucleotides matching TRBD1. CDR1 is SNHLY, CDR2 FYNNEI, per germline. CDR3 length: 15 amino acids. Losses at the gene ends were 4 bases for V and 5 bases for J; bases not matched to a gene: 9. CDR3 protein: CASSVSGGEGTEAFF. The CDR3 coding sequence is TGTGCCAGCAGTGTATCAGGGGGCGAAGGAACTGAAGCTTTCTTT.

The CDR3 DNA sequence: TGTGCCAGTAGTATAACAGGGGTGGAAGATACGCAGTATTTT. The encoded protein is CASSITGVEDTQYF. The chain has TRBV19 and TRBJ2-3; 7 positions agree with TRBD1. J gave up 5 bases and V 2 bases, and 4 bases lay outside the gene matches. Germline V gene sequence: CDR1 LNHDA, CDR2 SQIVND (reference sequence). The CDR3 consists of 14 residues.

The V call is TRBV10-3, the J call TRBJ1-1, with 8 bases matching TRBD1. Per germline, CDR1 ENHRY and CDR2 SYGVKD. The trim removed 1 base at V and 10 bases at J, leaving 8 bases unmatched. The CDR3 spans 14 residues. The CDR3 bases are TGTGCCATCAGTGAGTGGACTAGGACAGGGAGAGCTTTCTTT. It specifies CAISEWTRTGRAFF.

CDR3 in DNA: TGTGCCAGCAGCAACTCCGGGGGGGGCTACACCTTC. It yields the protein CASSNSGGGYTF. This rearrangement joins TRBV21-1 to TRBJ1-2. TRBV21-1 is termed a pseudogene. CDR3 length equals 12 residues.

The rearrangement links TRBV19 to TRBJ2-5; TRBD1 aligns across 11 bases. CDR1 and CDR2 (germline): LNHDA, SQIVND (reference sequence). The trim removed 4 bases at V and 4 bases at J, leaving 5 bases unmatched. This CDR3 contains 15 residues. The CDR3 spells CASSKRGQGGETQYF. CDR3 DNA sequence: TGTGCCAGTAGTAAACGGGGACAGGGGGGAGAGACCCAGTACTTC.

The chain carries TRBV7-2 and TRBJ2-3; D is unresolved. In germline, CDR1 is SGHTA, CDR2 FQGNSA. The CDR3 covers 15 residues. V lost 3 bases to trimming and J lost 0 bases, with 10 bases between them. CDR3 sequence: CASSFTGSSTDTQYF. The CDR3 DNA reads TGTGCCAGCAGCTTTACGGGTTCTAGCACAGATACGCAGTATTTT.

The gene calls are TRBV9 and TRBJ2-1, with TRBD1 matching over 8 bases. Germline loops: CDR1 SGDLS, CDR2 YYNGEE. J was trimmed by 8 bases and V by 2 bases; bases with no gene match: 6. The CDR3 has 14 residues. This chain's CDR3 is CASSVWTGFDEQFF. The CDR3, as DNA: TGTGCCAGCAGCGTGTGGACAGGGTTCGATGAGCAGTTCTTC.

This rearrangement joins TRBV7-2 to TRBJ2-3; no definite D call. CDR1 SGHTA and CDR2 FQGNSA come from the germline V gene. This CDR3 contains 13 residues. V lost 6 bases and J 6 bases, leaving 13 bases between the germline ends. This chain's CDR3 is CASRRGLGDTQYF. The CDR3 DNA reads TGTGCCAGCAGGCGAGGTTTGGGTGATACGCAGTATTTT.

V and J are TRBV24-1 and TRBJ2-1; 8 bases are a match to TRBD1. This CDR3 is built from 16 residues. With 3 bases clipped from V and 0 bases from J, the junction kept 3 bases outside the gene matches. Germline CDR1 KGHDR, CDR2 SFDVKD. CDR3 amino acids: CATSDRQGSSYNEQFF. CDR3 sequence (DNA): TGTGCCACCAGTGATAGACAGGGGAGCTCCTACAATGAGCAGTTCTTC.

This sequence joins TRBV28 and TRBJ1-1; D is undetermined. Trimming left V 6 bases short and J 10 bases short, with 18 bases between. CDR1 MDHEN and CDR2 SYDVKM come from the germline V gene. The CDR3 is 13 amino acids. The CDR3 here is CASRPPERDGAFF. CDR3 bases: TGTGCCAGCAGACCCCCTGAGAGGGATGGAGCTTTCTTT. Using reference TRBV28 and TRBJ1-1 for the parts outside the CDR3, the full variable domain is DVKVTQSSRYLVKRTGEKVFLECVQDMDHENMFWYRQDPGLGLRLIYFSYDVKMKEKGDIPEGYSVSREKKERFSLILESASTNQTSMYLCASRPPERDGAFFGQGTRLTVV.

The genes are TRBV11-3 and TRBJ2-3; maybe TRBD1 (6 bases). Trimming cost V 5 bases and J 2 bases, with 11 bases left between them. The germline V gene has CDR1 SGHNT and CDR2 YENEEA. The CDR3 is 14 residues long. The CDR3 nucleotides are TGTGCCAGCAGCCTGACAGGATTCACAGATACGCAGTATTTT. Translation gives CASSLTGFTDTQYF. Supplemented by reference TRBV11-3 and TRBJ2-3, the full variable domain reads EAGVVQSPRYKIIEKKQPVAFWCNPISGHNTLYWYLQNLGQGPELLIRYENEEAVDDSQLPKDRFSAERLKGVDSTLKIQPAELGDSAVYLCASSLTGFTDTQYFGPGTRLTVL.

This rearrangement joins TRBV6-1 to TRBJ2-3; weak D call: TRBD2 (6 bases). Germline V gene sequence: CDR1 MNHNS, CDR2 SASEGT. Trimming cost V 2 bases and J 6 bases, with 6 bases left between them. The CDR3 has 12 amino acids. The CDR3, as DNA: TGTGCCAGCAGTGAAAGCGGGGATACGCAGTATTTT. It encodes CASSESGDTQYF.

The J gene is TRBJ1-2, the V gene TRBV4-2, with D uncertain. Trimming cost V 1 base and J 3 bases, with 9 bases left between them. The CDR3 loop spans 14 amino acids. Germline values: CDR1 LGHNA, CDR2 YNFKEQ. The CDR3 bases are TGTGCCAGCAGCCAAGGCAACACCCACTATGGCTACACCTTC. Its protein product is CASSQGNTHYGYTF.